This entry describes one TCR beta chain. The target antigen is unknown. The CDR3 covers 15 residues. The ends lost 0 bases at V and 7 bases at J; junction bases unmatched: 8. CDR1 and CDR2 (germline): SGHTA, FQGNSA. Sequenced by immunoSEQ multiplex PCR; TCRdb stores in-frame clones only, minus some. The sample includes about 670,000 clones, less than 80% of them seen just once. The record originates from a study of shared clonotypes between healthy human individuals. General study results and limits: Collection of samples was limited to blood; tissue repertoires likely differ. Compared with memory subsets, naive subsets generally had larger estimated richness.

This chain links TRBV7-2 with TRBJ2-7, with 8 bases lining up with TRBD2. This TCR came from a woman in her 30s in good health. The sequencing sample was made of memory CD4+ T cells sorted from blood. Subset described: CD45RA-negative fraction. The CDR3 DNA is TGTGCCAGCAGCTTAGCGTACGGACTAGCTTGGGAGCAGTACTTC. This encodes CASSLAYGLAWEQYF.